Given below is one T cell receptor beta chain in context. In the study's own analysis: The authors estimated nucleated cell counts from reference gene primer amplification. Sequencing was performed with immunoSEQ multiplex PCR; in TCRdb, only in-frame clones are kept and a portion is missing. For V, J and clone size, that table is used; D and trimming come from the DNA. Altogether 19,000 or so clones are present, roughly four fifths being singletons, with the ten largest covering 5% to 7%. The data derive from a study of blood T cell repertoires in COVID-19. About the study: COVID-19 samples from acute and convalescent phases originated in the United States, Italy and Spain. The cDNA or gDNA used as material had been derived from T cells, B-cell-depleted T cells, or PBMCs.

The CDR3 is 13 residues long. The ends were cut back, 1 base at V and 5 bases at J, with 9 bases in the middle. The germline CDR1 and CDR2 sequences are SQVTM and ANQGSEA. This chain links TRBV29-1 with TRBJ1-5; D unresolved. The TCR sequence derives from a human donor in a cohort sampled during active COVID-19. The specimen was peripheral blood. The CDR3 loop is CSVEVGAYQPQHF. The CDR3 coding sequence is TGCAGCGTTGAAGTAGGAGCGTATCAGCCCCAGCATTTT. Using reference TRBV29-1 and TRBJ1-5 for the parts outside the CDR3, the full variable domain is SAVISQKPSRDICQRGTSLTIQCQVDSQVTMMFWYRQQPGQSLTLIATANQGSEATYESGFVIDKFPISRPNLTFSTLTVSNMSPEDSSIYLCSVEVGAYQPQHFGDGTRLSIL.